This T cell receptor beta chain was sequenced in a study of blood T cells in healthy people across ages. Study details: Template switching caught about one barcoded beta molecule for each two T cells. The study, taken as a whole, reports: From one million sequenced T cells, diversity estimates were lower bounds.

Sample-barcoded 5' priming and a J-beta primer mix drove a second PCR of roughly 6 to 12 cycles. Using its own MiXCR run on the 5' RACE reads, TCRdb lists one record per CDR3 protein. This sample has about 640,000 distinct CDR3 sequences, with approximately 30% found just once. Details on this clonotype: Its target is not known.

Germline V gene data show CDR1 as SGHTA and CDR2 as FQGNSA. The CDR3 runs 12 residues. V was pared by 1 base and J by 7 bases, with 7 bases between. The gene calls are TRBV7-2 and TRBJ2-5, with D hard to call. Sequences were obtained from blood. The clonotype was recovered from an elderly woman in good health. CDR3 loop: CASSLGPTTQYF. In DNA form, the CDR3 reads TGTGCCAGCAGCTTAGGACCTACGACCCAGTACTTC.